Below are 17 T cell receptor beta chains sequenced from a single sample in a study of human T cells and chemical hapten exposure. MiXCR, run by TCRdb on the RACE reads, gives a single entry per CDR3 protein. The data contain roughly 360,000 distinct CDR3 sequences, approximately 4.4% of them singletons. This sample's time point: patch test 1, 2 weeks after DPC sensitization. Sample treatment: therapeutic diphenylcyclopropenone sensitization with weekly scalp DPC. The sequencing here drew on whole blood, taken in connection with sensitization to the hapten diphenylcyclopropenone (DPC). These receptors came from a woman aged 50 to 65 with alopecia areata. Some clones in this sample may be carry-over from other donors' samples.

This clonotype was recorded many times. The chain employs TRBV30 and TRBJ1-6; D remains unclear. The CDR3 sequence is 12 residues long. Germline CDR1 reads GTSNPN; CDR2 reads SVGIG (reference sequence). Trimming left V 3 bases short and J 9 bases short, with 9 bases between. Here the CDR3 DNA reads TGTGCCTGGAGCACCGCGGGTTCACCCCTCCACTTT. Translated: CAWSTAGSPLHF.

This clonotype was seen a handful of times. The J gene is TRBJ1-2, the V gene TRBV9; D perhaps matches TRBD1 (5 bases). There are 14 residues in the CDR3. V was trimmed by 1 base and J by 3 bases, leaving 10 bases between them. CDR1 is SGDLS and CDR2 is YYNGEE in the germline V gene. DNA of the CDR3: TGTGCCAGCAGCGTAACGGACAACTACTATGGCTACACCTTC. It translates to CASSVTDNYYGYTF.

The chain carries TRBV20-1 and TRBJ2-7; D may be TRBD2 (6 bases). The V and J ends lost 3 bases and 0 bases respectively, with 12 bases between them. There are 14 residues in the CDR3. Germline V gene lookup returns CDR1 DFQATT and CDR2 SNEGSKA (reference sequence). The CDR3 here is CSASGGVSSYEQYF. CDR3 nucleotides: TGCAGTGCTAGCGGCGGGGTAAGCTCCTACGAGCAGTACTTC.

This sequence joins TRBV7-2 and TRBJ2-7; 12 bases are shared with TRBD2. In germline, CDR1 is SGHTA, CDR2 FQGNSA. The J segment lost 1 base and the V segment lost 3 bases, leaving 7 bases of the junction unmatched. The CDR3 consists of 17 residues. CDR3 amino acids: CASSLGLAGRTSYEQYF. The CDR3 nucleotides are TGTGCCAGCAGCTTGGGACTAGCGGGCCGTACGTCCTACGAGCAGTACTTC. Together with reference TRBV7-2 and TRBJ2-7, the CDR3 gives the full variable domain: GAGVSQSPSNKVTEKGKDVELRCDPISGHTALYWYRQSLGQGLEFLIYFQGNSAPDKSGLPSDRFSAERTGGSVSTLTIQRTQQEDSAVYLCASSLGLAGRTSYEQYFGPGTRLTVT.

This clonotype was observed a handful of times. This chain links TRBV7-9 with TRBJ2-5; 9 nucleotides line up with TRBD1. V trimming: 4 bases; J trimming: 4 bases; junction bases outside the gene matches: 7. CDR1 SEHNR and CDR2 FQNEAQ come from the germline V gene (reference sequence). The CDR3 contains 15 residues. The CDR3 coding sequence is TGTGCCAGCAGCTCCTGGACAGGGGCGGTAGAGACCCAGTACTTC. Residues: CASSSWTGAVETQYF.

This clonotype was seen repeatedly, ten times or more. The chain joins TRBV12-3 or TRBV12-4 to TRBJ1-4; weak D call: TRBD1 (5 bases). The CDR3 loop spans 13 amino acids. V was pared by 4 bases and J by 8 bases, with 11 bases between. Here the CDR3 reads CASSWRGGEKLFF. Written as DNA, the CDR3 is TGTGCCAGCAGTTGGAGGGGCGGGGAAAAACTGTTTTTT.

This clonotype was observed at least ten times. This sequence joins TRBV2 and TRBJ1-2; D perhaps matches TRBD1 (6 bases). Germline CDR1 reads SNHLY; CDR2 reads FYNNEI. CDR3 length equals 15 residues. Trimming took off 6 bases at V and 0 bases at J, with 14 bases between the two ends. The CDR3 DNA reads as TGTGCCAGCAGCGGGGGGGCCGAGACTAACTATGGCTACACCTTC. Amino acids: CASSGGAETNYGYTF.

This clonotype was seen at least ten times. The CDR3 DNA follows: TGTGCCAGCGGGGGCGGGGCAAACTATGGCTACACCTTC. It translates to CASGGGANYGYTF. The chain carries TRBV28 and TRBJ1-2; possibly TRBD1 for D (6 bases). The V end was cut by 8 bases, the J end by 2 bases, with 12 bases between. The CDR3 sequence is 13 residues long. The V gene's germline CDR1 is MDHEN and CDR2 SYDVKM.

This clonotype was counted ten times or more. V gene TRBV29-1 combines with J gene TRBJ2-7; 7 nucleotides match TRBD2. Germline V gives CDR1 SQVTM, CDR2 ANQGSEA. This CDR3 region has 12 residues. The V and J ends lost 7 bases and 2 bases, in that order; junction bases with no gene match: 5. This chain's CDR3 is CSGGAGAYEQYF. The CDR3 nucleotides are TGCAGCGGTGGGGCGGGGGCCTACGAGCAGTACTTC.

The chain links TRBV12-3 or TRBV12-4 to TRBJ1-1; TRBD1 might be the D (5 bases). CDR3 length: 15 amino acids. Deletions cut 0 bases from V and 0 bases from J, with 8 bases between. DNA of the CDR3: TGTGCCAGCAGTTTAGCGGGGGGTATGAACACTGAAGCTTTCTTT. Its translation: CASSLAGGMNTEAFF.

This clonotype showed up many times. This rearrangement joins TRBV28 to TRBJ1-5; no firm D call. V gave up 6 bases and J gave up 2 bases, with 8 bases separating them. The CDR3 sequence is 13 residues long. Germline CDR1 reads MDHEN; CDR2 reads SYDVKM. This chain's CDR3 is CASRTPGNQPQHF. The CDR3 nucleotides are TGTGCCAGCAGAACACCCGGCAATCAGCCCCAGCATTTT.

This clonotype was detected ten times or more. The chain couples TRBV4-3 to TRBJ1-3; unclear D gene. Germline lookup yields CDR1 LGHNA and CDR2 YSLEER. The CDR3 spans 15 residues. V gave up 3 bases and J gave up 2 bases, with 11 bases separating them. The CDR3 sequence is CASSQQVYAGNTIYF. The CDR3 DNA is TGCGCCAGCAGCCAGCAGGTTTATGCTGGAAACACCATATATTTT.

This clonotype occurred many times. The chain uses TRBV2 and TRBJ2-2; 7 nucleotides line up with TRBD1. This CDR3 spans 17 amino acids. The V gene's germline CDR1 is SNHLY and CDR2 FYNNEI. Trimming removed 3 bases from V and 4 bases from J; junction bases left unmatched: 11. DNA for the CDR3: TGTGCCAGCAGTGATTACAGGGGTCCCTTCTTCACCGGGGAGCTGTTTTTT. This gives the protein CASSDYRGPFFTGELFF.

This clonotype was seen repeatedly, ten times or more. The chain uses TRBV29-1 and TRBJ1-6, with 9 bases identical to TRBD1. Looked up from germline, CDR1 is SQVTM and CDR2 is ANQGSEA. The CDR3 length is 12 residues. With V trimmed by 6 bases and J by 11 bases, 5 bases remained unmatched. This chain's CDR3 is CSVNRGRPPLHF. As DNA, the CDR3 is TGCAGCGTCAACAGGGGGCGACCACCCCTCCACTTT. Based on the CDR3 plus reference TRBV29-1 and TRBJ1-6, the full variable domain is SAVISQKPSRDICQRGTSLTIQCQVDSQVTMMFWYRQQPGQSLTLIATANQGSEATYESGFVIDKFPISRPNLTFSTLTVSNMSPEDSSIYLCSVNRGRPPLHFGNGTRLTVT.

This clonotype was recorded at least ten times. The chain links TRBV12-3 or TRBV12-4 to TRBJ2-3, with D possibly being TRBD2 (5 bases). V was pared by 7 bases and J by 3 bases, with 8 bases between. The CDR3 extends over 12 amino acids. The CDR3 spells CASTRRTDTQYF. The CDR3, as DNA: TGTGCCAGCACGCGGAGGACAGATACGCAGTATTTT.

This clonotype occurred many times. This rearrangement joins TRBV6-1 to TRBJ2-5; 7 nucleotides line up with TRBD2. With V trimmed by 2 bases and J by 5 bases, 11 bases remained unmatched. The CDR3 is 16 residues long. Germline V gives CDR1 MNHNS, CDR2 SASEGT. CDR3 amino acids: CASSESTGGYKETQYF. The CDR3 coding sequence is TGTGCCAGCAGTGAATCCACCGGGGGGTATAAGGAGACCCAGTACTTC.

This clonotype has a handful of counts. The V call is TRBV5-1, the J call TRBJ1-1; the match to TRBD1 covers 9 bases. Germline lookup yields CDR1 SGHRS and CDR2 YFSETQ. V lost 8 bases to trimming and J lost 5 bases; unmatched junction nucleotides: 7. This CDR3 region has 13 residues. For the CDR3, the DNA is TGCGCCAGTGACAGGGGGTCGGGGACTGAAGCTTTCTTT. It codes for CASDRGSGTEAFF.